The 22 T cell receptor beta chains presented below share a single source sample, sequenced in a study of shared clonotypes between healthy human individuals. Using immunoSEQ multiplex PCR, the repertoire was profiled, and TCRdb retains in-frame clones only, with some absent. The data show 1 million to 1.3 million clones, with 75% to 80% seen just once and 0.55% to 0.7% held by the top ten. The specimen sequenced was memory CD4+ T cells from PBMCs. Subset denoted: CD45RA-negative fraction. Receptors originate from a man in his late teens or twenties in good health. Some clones in this sample may be carry-over from other donors' samples.

This clone has ten or more counts. This chain uses TRBV19 with TRBJ2-7; 11 bases agree with TRBD2. V trimming: 5 bases; J trimming: 7 bases; junction bases outside the gene matches: 7. Germline lookup yields CDR1 LNHDA and CDR2 SQIVND (reference sequence). The length of the CDR3 is 14 residues. The CDR3 spells CASSSGLAGGEQYF. The CDR3 bases are TGTGCCAGTAGTTCCGGTCTAGCGGGAGGTGAGCAGTACTTC.

This chain links TRBV6-5 with TRBJ1-1; D ambiguous. The V and J ends lost 0 bases and 1 base respectively, with 9 bases between them. The CDR3 covers 15 residues. The V gene's germline CDR1 is MNHEY and CDR2 SVGAGI. CDR3 DNA: TGTGCCAGCAGTTACTCGATTGGGCAGAACACTGAAGCTTTCTTT. Its protein is CASSYSIGQNTEAFF.

Note on this clone: With a far larger clone one base away, a read error is the likely cause. Other DNA variants within this sample encode the same CDR3. The chain has TRBV30 and TRBJ2-5, with no clear D. The CDR3 sequence is 14 residues long. Deletions cut 3 bases from V and 2 bases from J, with 13 bases between. From germline, CDR1 is GTSNPN and CDR2 SVGIG (reference sequence). CDR3 nucleotides: TGTGCCTGGAGCCGGCAGGTTCGACAAGAGACCCAGTACTTC. It specifies CAWSRQVRQETQYF.

The rearrangement joins TRBV28 to TRBJ1-1; D might be TRBD1 (6 bases). Between the trimmed V and J ends, which lost 7 bases and 7 bases, there was a span of 16 bases. Per the germline V gene, CDR1 is MDHEN and CDR2 is SYDVKM. This CDR3 is built from 13 residues. As DNA, the CDR3 is TGTGCCAGCACCTCTGGCGGGGGCCTTGAAGCTTTCTTT. It codes for CASTSGGGLEAFF.

Details on this clone: Other DNA sequences of this sample code for an identical CDR3. CDR3 bases: TGTGCCTGGAGTCCCGGGGGGGCTAACTATGGCTACACCTTC. Translated, it gives CAWSPGGANYGYTF. The rearrangement joins TRBV30 to TRBJ1-2; weak D call: TRBD1 (5 bases). Per the germline V gene, CDR1 is GTSNPN and CDR2 is SVGIG (reference sequence). V gave up 2 bases and J gave up 0 bases, with 10 bases separating them. The CDR3 totals 14 residues.

This chain's CDR3 is CASSAQVTGLNSPLHF. CDR3 sequence (DNA): TGTGCCAGCAGCGCCCAGGTGACAGGGCTTAATTCACCCCTCCACTTT. This rearrangement joins TRBV9 to TRBJ1-6, with 7 bases that match TRBD1. The trim removed 3 bases at V and 6 bases at J, leaving 9 bases unmatched. CDR1 is SGDLS and CDR2 is YYNGEE in the germline V gene. The CDR3 consists of 16 residues.

This chain joins TRBV28 and TRBJ2-2, with D possibly matching TRBD1 (6 bases). Germline-derived CDR1 and CDR2 are MDHEN and SYDVKM. The CDR3 runs 15 residues. Trimming removed 4 bases from V and 4 bases from J, with 13 bases in between. For the CDR3, the DNA is TGTGCCAGCAGTTCCCCGGGACATAGCACCGGGGAGCTGTTTTTT. It codes for CASSSPGHSTGELFF.

The chain links TRBV15 to TRBJ2-7; 10 bases align to TRBD2. In germline, CDR1 is LNHNV, CDR2 YYDKDF (reference sequence). The CDR3 spans 15 residues. The V and J ends lost 8 bases and 3 bases, in that order; junction bases with no gene match: 10. This chain's CDR3 is CATSISGTSDYEQYF. In DNA form, the CDR3 reads TGTGCCACCTCGATCTCCGGGACTAGCGACTACGAGCAGTACTTC.

The J gene is TRBJ2-6, the V gene TRBV18; D not resolved. CDR3 length: 14 amino acids. Trimming removed 4 bases from V and 1 base from J, with 5 bases in between. The germline V gene encodes CDR1 KGHSH and CDR2 LQKENI. CDR3 sequence (DNA): TGTGCCAGCTCACTGGCGTCTGGGGCCAACGTCCTGACTTTC. This encodes CASSLASGANVLTF.

This chain's CDR3 is CASSHNGGAYTEAFF. DNA of the CDR3: TGTGCCAGCAGCCACAATGGGGGAGCCTATACTGAAGCTTTCTTT. This chain uses TRBV9 with TRBJ1-1; TRBD1 is a possible D gene (5 bases). The germline gives CDR1 SGDLS, CDR2 YYNGEE. This CDR3 contains 15 residues. V lost 4 bases to trimming and J lost 5 bases, with 18 bases between them.

This clone was recorded a few times. The chain links TRBV2 to TRBJ1-2, with unresolved D. Trimming pared 5 bases from V and 2 bases from J, leaving 9 bases between. The CDR3 is 13 residues long. Germline values: CDR1 SNHLY, CDR2 FYNNEI. CDR3 nucleotides: TGTGCCAGCAGTTACCAGTCCAACTATGGCTACACCTTC. Encoded protein: CASSYQSNYGYTF.

This chain joins TRBV18 and TRBJ2-5, with D perhaps TRBD1 or TRBD2 (5 bases each). Between the trimmed V and J ends, which lost 6 bases and 4 bases, there was a span of 18 bases. This CDR3 is 15 amino acids long. Germline V gene data show CDR1 as KGHSH and CDR2 as LQKENI. CDR3 DNA: TGTGCCAGCTCCTCCATGGTCGGGGCTGGAGAGACCCAGTACTTC. Translated: CASSSMVGAGETQYF. The whole variable domain, filled in from reference TRBV18 and TRBJ2-5, reads NAGVMQNPRHLVRRRGQEARLRCSPMKGHSHVYWYRQLPEEGLKFMVYLQKENIIDESGMPKERFSAEFPKEGPSILRIQQVVRGDSAAYFCASSSMVGAGETQYFGPGTRLLVL.

This chain connects TRBV10-3 to TRBJ1-5, with D possibly being TRBD1 (6 bases). The CDR3 loop spans 15 amino acids. Germline V lookup: CDR1 ENHRY, CDR2 SYGVKD. Trimming shortened V by 8 bases and J by 0 bases, and 14 bases separated the two germline ends. CDR3 nucleotide sequence: TGTGCCATCGCAGACAGGCCGGATAGCAATCAGCCCCAGCATTTT. Translated, it gives CAIADRPDSNQPQHF.

This chain connects TRBV15 to TRBJ2-1; the D gene could be TRBD1 or TRBD2 (5 bases each). From germline, CDR1 is LNHNV and CDR2 YYDKDF (reference sequence). Trimming stripped 0 bases from V and 7 bases from J, with 13 bases between. The CDR3 is 15 amino acids. As DNA, the CDR3 is TGTGCCACCAGCAGAGATGTCGGGGCTCGAAATGAGCAGTTCTTC. Its translation is CATSRDVGARNEQFF.

This sequence joins TRBV18 and TRBJ1-1; D remains ambiguous. Germline CDR1 and CDR2: KGHSH and LQKENI. The ends were cut back, 1 base at V and 0 bases at J, with 12 bases in the middle. This CDR3 is built from 16 residues. CDR3 protein: CASSPQIEQMNTEAFF. CDR3 sequence (DNA): TGTGCCAGCTCACCACAGATAGAACAAATGAACACTGAAGCTTTCTTT.

This sequence joins TRBV5-8 and TRBJ2-3; 11 bases are shared with TRBD2. The CDR3 is made up of 16 amino acids. V lost 2 bases to trimming and J lost 0 bases; unmatched junction nucleotides: 2. Germline loops: CDR1 SGHTS, CDR2 YDEGEE. The CDR3: CASSFRLAGSTDTQYF. The DNA of the CDR3 is TGTGCCAGCAGCTTTCGACTAGCGGGAAGCACAGATACGCAGTATTTT.

CDR3 loop: CASSPSTDTQYF. The DNA of the CDR3 is TGTGCCAGCAGCCCTAGCACAGATACGCAGTATTTT. This chain connects TRBV7-6 to TRBJ2-3; D not certain. The germline V and J ends were trimmed by 5 bases and 0 bases, with 3 bases remaining between them. The CDR3 is 12 amino acids. CDR1 and CDR2 (germline): SGHVS, FNYEAQ.

This clone was seen a few times. The chain combines TRBV5-6 with TRBJ1-4, with D maybe TRBD1 (6 bases). Germline CDR1 SGHDT, CDR2 YYEEEE. The CDR3 totals 14 residues. The V end lost 2 bases, the J end lost 5 bases, and 10 bases lay between the germline ends. The CDR3: CASSFGGRNEKLFF. The DNA for the CDR3 is TGTGCCAGCAGCTTTGGGGGGCGAAATGAAAAACTGTTTTTT.

Regarding this clone: A much larger clone sits a single nucleotide away, making a read error possible. This sequence joins TRBV28 and TRBJ2-5; 7 nucleotides agree with TRBD2. The CDR3 extends over 14 amino acids. Germline lookup yields CDR1 MDHEN and CDR2 SYDVKM. Trimming took 5 bases from V and 3 from J; bases not matched to a gene: 6. CDR3 in DNA: TGTGCCAGCAGTCTACGGGGAGGGAAAGAGACCCAGTACTTC. It translates to CASSLRGGKETQYF.

The chain carries TRBV5-4 and TRBJ1-2, with a tentative D call TRBD1 (6 bases). The V end was cut by 4 bases, the J end by 8 bases, with 21 bases between. This CDR3 comprises 15 residues. Per germline, CDR1 SGHNT and CDR2 YYREEE (reference sequence). This CDR3 is CASSRGGQFSRGYTF. The CDR3 nucleotides read TGTGCCAGCAGCCGAGGGGGACAATTCTCCCGGGGCTACACCTTC.

V and J are TRBV19 and TRBJ2-3; D unresolved. Germline lookup yields CDR1 LNHDA and CDR2 SQIVND (reference sequence). V lost 1 base to trimming and J lost 0 bases, with 8 bases between them. CDR3 length: 15 amino acids. The CDR3 nucleotides are TGTGCCAGTAGTATAGGTTTCAGTAGCACAGATACGCAGTATTTT. Its protein product is CASSIGFSSTDTQYF. Full variable domain (rest looked up from reference TRBV19 and TRBJ2-3): DGGITQSPKYLFRKEGQNVTLSCEQNLNHDAMYWYRQDPGQGLRLIYYSQIVNDFQKGDIAEGYSVSREKKESFPLTVTSAQKNPTAFYLCASSIGFSSTDTQYFGPGTRLTVL.

This rearrangement joins TRBV11-2 to TRBJ2-7; D is uncertain. The germline gives CDR1 SGHAT, CDR2 FQNNGV. Trimming stripped 3 bases from V and 5 bases from J, with 20 bases between. CDR3 size: 16 residues. CDR3 nucleotide sequence: TGTGCCAGCAGCTTGTCATCTGCAAGCGTTTACAACGAGCAGTACTTC. It specifies CASSLSSASVYNEQYF.